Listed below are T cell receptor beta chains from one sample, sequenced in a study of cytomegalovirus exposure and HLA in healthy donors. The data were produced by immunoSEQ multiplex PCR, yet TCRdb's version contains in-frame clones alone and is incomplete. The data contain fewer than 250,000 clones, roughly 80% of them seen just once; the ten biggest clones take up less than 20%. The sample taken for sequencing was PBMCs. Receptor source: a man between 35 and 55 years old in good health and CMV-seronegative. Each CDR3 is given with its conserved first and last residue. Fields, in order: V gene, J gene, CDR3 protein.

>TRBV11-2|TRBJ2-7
CASNDYRETYEQYF
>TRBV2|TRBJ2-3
CASSGTSGGLRGQYF
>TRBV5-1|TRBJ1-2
CASSIRTAPPSDYTF
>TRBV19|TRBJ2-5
CASSIVGKEAETQYF
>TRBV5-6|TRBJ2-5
CASSTGPRQEAQYF
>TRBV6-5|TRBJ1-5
CASRPTGPGQPQHF
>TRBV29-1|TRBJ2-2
CSVGLGGNTGELFF
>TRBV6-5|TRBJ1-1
CASRRRQVENTEAFF
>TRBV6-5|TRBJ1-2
CASSPSGQGNYGYTF
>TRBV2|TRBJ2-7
CASSETQGAREQYF
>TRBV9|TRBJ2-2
CASSVRTGGNTGELFF
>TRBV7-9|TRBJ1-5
CASSPGGGYSNQPQHF
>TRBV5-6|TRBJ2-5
CASSLDGTYGRGLQETQYF
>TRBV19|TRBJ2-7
CASSTGGYEQYF
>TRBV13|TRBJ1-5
CASSHRSGNQPQHF
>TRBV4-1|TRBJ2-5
CASSQLAQGGNPGETQYF
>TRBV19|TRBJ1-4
CASSMGQVTANEKLFF
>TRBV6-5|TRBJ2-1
CASGTSFNEQFF
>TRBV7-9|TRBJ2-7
CASSLSGGSSYEQYF
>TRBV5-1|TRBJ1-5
CATRGSAGPQHF
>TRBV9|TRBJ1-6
CASSPRAAVGNSPLHF
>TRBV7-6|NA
CASSLAQGYEQYF
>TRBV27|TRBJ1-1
CASSLMGADTEAFF
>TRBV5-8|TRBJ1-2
CASSLASVGYTF
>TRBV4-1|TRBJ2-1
CASSQEARESGNEQFF
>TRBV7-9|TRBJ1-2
CASSLSTGAYGYTF
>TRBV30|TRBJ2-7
CAWSRDRVSGEQYF
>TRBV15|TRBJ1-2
CATSQIRDRGTENYGYTF
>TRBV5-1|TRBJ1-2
CASSLTVAGVGYTF
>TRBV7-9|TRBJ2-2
CASSLTPGQGVLSTGELFF
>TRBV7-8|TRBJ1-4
CASSLGATGLREKLFF
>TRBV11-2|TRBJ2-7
CASSLRTGDYEQYF
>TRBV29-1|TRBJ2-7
CSVYSGEPWEQYF
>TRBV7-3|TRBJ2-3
CASSYQGRGTDTQYF
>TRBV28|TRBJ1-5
CASTVGGGQPQHF
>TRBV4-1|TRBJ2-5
CASSQDGSSRETQYF
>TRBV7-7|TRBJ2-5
CASSLSMIKRQETQYF
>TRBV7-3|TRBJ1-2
CASSLFYNQGGYTF
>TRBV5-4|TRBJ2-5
CASSFRGTPGTQYF
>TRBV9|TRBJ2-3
CASSVGGSTDTQYF
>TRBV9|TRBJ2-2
CASSVVREGTSGNTGELFF
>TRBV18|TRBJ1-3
CASSPQRSGNTIYF
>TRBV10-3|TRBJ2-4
CAISEAGLLAKNIQYF
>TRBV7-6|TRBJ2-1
CASSLASYNEQFF
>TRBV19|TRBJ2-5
CASSIFGGQQETQYF
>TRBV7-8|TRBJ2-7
CASSSNYEQYF
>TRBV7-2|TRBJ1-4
CASSLFFSGATNEKLFF